This T cell receptor beta chain was observed in a study of cytomegalovirus exposure and HLA in healthy donors. This clone was counted a few times. PCR used 60 Vbeta primers and 13 Jbeta primers. The protocol was immunoSEQ multiplex PCR, while the TCRdb copy is restricted to in-frame clones and leaves out a portion. The data contain about 140,000 clones, 73% of them singletons. The V end was cut by 2 bases, the J end by 6 bases, with 17 bases between. This CDR3 region has 15 residues. Germline CDR1 KGHSH, CDR2 LQKENI. This sequence originates from a human donor in good health. The sequenced sample was PBMCs. The chain is built from TRBV18 and TRBJ2-7; D unclear. For the CDR3, the DNA is TGTGCCAGCTCACCAAGAGGCCAGTCCCTTCTCGAGCAGTACTTC. Amino acid sequence: CASSPRGQSLLEQYF.